This entry concerns a single T cell receptor beta chain. Here immunoSEQ multiplex PCR was the method, and the copy in TCRdb shows in-frame clones only, minus some. The sample has over 250,000 clones, 70% to 90% seen once; the top ten hold 2% to 2.5%. The source of the sample is a study of blood T cell repertoires in COVID-19. This receptor was taken from a woman aged 45-65 years with acute or convalescent COVID-19. Material for sequencing was peripheral blood.

The CDR3 region is CASSPAGGSMSDTQYF. For the CDR3, the DNA is TGCGCCAGCAGCCCAGCGGGAGGGTCGATGTCGGATACGCAGTATTTT. The chain employs TRBV5-1 and TRBJ2-3; 10 bases align to TRBD2. The V gene's germline CDR1 is SGHRS and CDR2 YFSETQ. Trimming removed 4 bases from V and 6 bases from J; junction bases left unmatched: 11. CDR3 length: 16 amino acids.